The clone carrying this TCR beta chain showed up just a few times. A J-beta primer mix and a sample-barcoded 5' primer were used in a second PCR of roughly 6 to 11 cycles. TCRdb fed the 5' RACE reads into MiXCR, producing one record per CDR3 protein. Among under 950,000 distinct CDR3 sequences, around a fifth were seen once, and the ten largest hold about 22%. The CDR3 totals 16 residues. J gave up 3 bases and V 1 base, and 6 bases lay outside the gene matches. The V gene's germline CDR1 is SGHTA and CDR2 FQGNSA. This specimen comes from a study of blood T cells in healthy people across ages. The chain joins TRBV7-2 to TRBJ2-5; TRBD2 matches at 9 bases. Sequencing input: blood. This receptor was obtained from a man in his 70s in good health. The CDR3 bases are TGTGCCAGCAGCTTAGGGGGACTAGCCGGGAAAGAGACCCAGTACTTC. Amino acid sequence: CASSLGGLAGKETQYF.